These 18 T cell receptor beta chains originate from one sample sequenced in a study of T cells after yellow fever vaccination. In TCRdb, the 5' RACE reads were re-called with MiXCR into one record per CDR3 protein. The sample has about 330,000 distinct CDR3 sequences; 8.1% are singletons. Source: PBMCs, taken about 49 days after the first yellow fever vaccination. The receptor set was obtained from a man between 18 and 29 years old who received the YFV17D yellow fever vaccine.

The genes are TRBV5-5 and TRBJ2-5; D may correspond to TRBD1 or TRBD2 (5 bases each). The V end lost 0 bases, the J end lost 5 bases, and 14 bases lay between the germline ends. Germline CDR1 is SGHKS and CDR2 is YYEKEE (reference sequence). There are 15 residues in the CDR3. CDR3 coding DNA: TGTGCCAGCAGCTTGGCCCCGTCTGAGGGGGAGACCCAGTACTTC. Translation gives CASSLAPSEGETQYF.

This sequence joins TRBV7-9 and TRBJ2-7; possibly TRBD2 for D (5 bases). The CDR3 consists of 16 residues. V lost 2 bases and J 7 bases, leaving 21 bases between the germline ends. Germline V gene data show CDR1 as SEHNR and CDR2 as FQNEAQ (reference sequence). The CDR3: CASSLFLGEESGEQYV. DNA for the CDR3: TGTGCCAGCAGCTTATTCCTCGGGGAAGAGTCAGGAGAGCAGTACGTC.

This sequence joins TRBV11-2 and TRBJ1-2, with unresolved D. Germline lookup yields CDR1 SGHAT and CDR2 FQNNGV. The CDR3 extends over 17 amino acids. Between the trimmed V and J ends, which lost 0 bases and 4 bases, there was a span of 18 bases. The DNA of the CDR3 is TGTGCCAGCAGCTTAGATCTTGGTTCAGTCAGTACCTATGGCTACACCTTC. This gives the protein CASSLDLGSVSTYGYTF.

The chain couples TRBV3-1 to TRBJ2-7; D is unresolved. The V end lost 0 bases, the J end lost 6 bases, and 15 bases lay between the germline ends. There are 15 residues in the CDR3. CDR1 is LGHDT, CDR2 YNNKEL, per germline (reference sequence). This CDR3 reads CASSQEGYPSFEQYV. CDR3 bases: TGTGCCAGCAGCCAAGAAGGGTATCCCTCGTTCGAGCAGTACGTC.

The V and J genes are TRBV14 and TRBJ1-3; D remains ambiguous. The CDR3 is made up of 14 amino acids. Trimming pared 7 bases from V and 1 base from J, leaving 11 bases between. Germline CDR1 is SGHDN and CDR2 is FVKESK. This CDR3 reads CASNPTRSGNTIYF. DNA for the CDR3: TGTGCCAGCAACCCAACACGGTCTGGAAACACCATATATTTT. The whole variable domain, filled in from reference TRBV14 and TRBJ1-3, reads EAGVTQFPSHSVIEKGQTVTLRCDPISGHDNLYWYRRVMGKEIKFLLHFVKESKQDESGMPNNRFLAERTGGTYSTLKVQPAELEDSGVYFCASNPTRSGNTIYFGEGSWLTVV.

This clonotype was observed many times. The chain is built from TRBV7-2 and TRBJ2-3; 8 bases align to TRBD2. This CDR3 is built from 15 residues. V lost 4 bases to trimming and J lost 8 bases; unmatched junction nucleotides: 11. Germline values: CDR1 SGHTA, CDR2 FQGNSA. The CDR3 protein is CASSWGGGRRATQYF. CDR3 in DNA: TGTGCCAGCAGCTGGGGCGGGGGGCGGCGTGCTACGCAGTATTTT.

This clonotype was seen a handful of times. The chain has TRBV4-3 and TRBJ1-5; D uncertain. The CDR3 has 17 amino acids. Germline V gene lookup returns CDR1 LGHNA and CDR2 YSLEER. V lost 3 bases, J lost 6 bases, and 21 bases lay in between. The CDR3 DNA reads as TGCGCCAGCAGCCAGTCGGCCCGGGTGGACTATGGTCAGCCCCAGCATTTT. Residues: CASSQSARVDYGQPQHF.

The rearrangement joins TRBV6-1 to TRBJ2-5, with 9 bases that match TRBD2. Germline loops: CDR1 MNHNS, CDR2 SASEGT. The CDR3 spans 19 residues. The V segment lost 4 bases and the J segment 0 bases; nucleotides outside the gene matches: 15. CDR3 coding DNA: TGTGCCAGCAGTGGAACATGGACCCGGACTAGCGAGGACCAAGAGACCCAGTACTTC. Its protein is CASSGTWTRTSEDQETQYF.

This clonotype turned up a few times. The CDR3 loop is CSARDFRTSGKTQYF. Written as DNA, the CDR3 is TGCAGTGCTAGAGATTTCAGGACTAGCGGAAAGACCCAGTACTTC. The chain uses TRBV20-1 and TRBJ2-5, with 10 bases aligning to TRBD2. Per germline, CDR1 DFQATT and CDR2 SNEGSKA (reference sequence). V lost 0 bases, J lost 6 bases, and 7 bases stayed unmatched. The CDR3 is 15 amino acids.

This clonotype came up a few times. The chain employs TRBV7-2 and TRBJ2-2; 7 positions match TRBD1. Germline CDR1 SGHTA, CDR2 FQGNSA. Trimming cost V 6 bases and J 6 bases; bases outside gene matches: 13. CDR3 length equals 16 residues. The CDR3 coding sequence is TGTGCCAGCAGTCTACCGCAGCCGGGACAGCCCGGGGAGCTGTTTTTT. The encoded protein is CASSLPQPGQPGELFF.

At least ten counts were recorded for this clonotype. CDR3 in amino acids: CASSWTGLQPQHF. The CDR3 DNA sequence: TGTGCCAGCAGTTGGACAGGGCTTCAGCCCCAGCATTTT. V usage is TRBV6-2 or TRBV6-3 and J usage is TRBJ1-5; 8 nucleotides align to TRBD1. CDR3 length equals 13 residues. With V trimmed by 4 bases and J by 6 bases, 2 bases remained unmatched. CDR1 and CDR2 from the germline V gene are MNHEY and SVGEGT.

This clonotype was detected only a few times. CDR3 residues: CASSTSLSSYEQYF. The CDR3 DNA sequence: TGTGCCAGTAGTACGTCGTTAAGCTCCTACGAGCAGTACTTC. This rearrangement joins TRBV19 to TRBJ2-7, with unresolved D. V lost 4 bases and J 0 bases, leaving 10 bases between the germline ends. Germline V CDR1 and CDR2: LNHDA, SQIVND (reference sequence). The CDR3 runs to 14 residues.

The chain has TRBV29-1 and TRBJ2-1, with a tentative D call TRBD1 (5 bases). Deletions cut 5 bases from V and 7 bases from J, with 15 bases between. The CDR3 is 13 residues long. CDR1 is SQVTM and CDR2 is ANQGSEA in the germline V gene. DNA of the CDR3: TGCAGCGTTAAAATCAGGGTCAGGAATGAGCAGTTCTTC. Translating gives CSVKIRVRNEQFF.

The J gene is TRBJ2-7, the V gene TRBV19; D perhaps matches TRBD2 (6 bases). The CDR3 totals 14 residues. CDR1 is LNHDA, CDR2 SQIVND, per germline (reference sequence). Deletions cut 4 bases from V and 5 bases from J, with 15 bases between. CDR3 DNA sequence: TGTGCCAGTAGTAGGCGGGACGGCGAGCACGAGCAGTACTTC. Translation gives CASSRRDGEHEQYF.

The chain recombines TRBV6-1 with TRBJ1-2; D gene unclear. The CDR3 sequence is 11 residues long. Germline V gene sequence: CDR1 MNHNS, CDR2 SASEGT. V was shortened by 9 bases and J by 8 bases, with 13 bases between the two germline ends. The CDR3 DNA follows: TGTGCCAGTAGGGAGGCTCACGGCTACACCTTC. Protein sequence: CASREAHGYTF.

In this sample, this clonotype turned up many times. The chain uses TRBV7-2 and TRBJ1-1, with a tentative D call TRBD1 (5 bases). This CDR3 comprises 16 residues. V shed 0 bases and J shed 3 bases, with 14 bases lying between them. Per the germline V gene, CDR1 is SGHTA and CDR2 is FQGNSA. The CDR3 nucleotides are TGTGCCAGCAGCTTAGCCTTAGGGACCCAGTACACTGAAGCTTTCTTT. This gives the protein CASSLALGTQYTEAFF.

V and J are TRBV20-1 and TRBJ1-2; D not resolved. Germline V lookup: CDR1 DFQATT, CDR2 SNEGSKA (reference sequence). The CDR3 loop spans 10 amino acids. The germline V and J ends were trimmed by 6 bases and 4 bases, with 6 bases remaining between them. The CDR3 spells CSADTYGYTF. The CDR3 DNA is TGCAGTGCCGACACCTATGGCTACACCTTC.

The chain couples TRBV5-1 to TRBJ2-3; D ambiguous. Germline values: CDR1 SGHRS, CDR2 YFSETQ. V lost 0 bases, J lost 0 bases, and 8 bases lay in between. CDR3 size: 15 residues. Here the CDR3 DNA reads TGCGCCAGCAGCTTGGACAGCTCTAGCACAGATACGCAGTATTTT. Translated: CASSLDSSSTDTQYF.